A single sample is the source of the 3 T cell receptor beta chains below, sequenced in a study of CD8 T cells in ankylosing spondylitis (dated by TCRdb to the late 2010s). The library relied on 5' RACE. Sequencing was performed on an Illumina HiSeq 2500. The public reads were run again by TCRdb, first through fastp at Q25 and then through MiXCR, and only productive beta chains were kept. A single entry per CDR3 protein holds the most common genes and DNA from its merged rows. The sample table lists around 150,000 distinct CDR3 sequences, under 55% of them with a count of one. Around 15% of the sample goes to the ten largest clones. Specimen: synovial fluid, either unsorted or a sorted T cell fraction (not recorded which). The receptors stem from a male donor with ankylosing spondylitis.

This rearrangement joins TRBV4-3 to TRBJ1-1, with D possibly TRBD1 on 6 matching bases. Germline CDR1 and CDR2: LGHNA and YSLEER. Trimming took off 0 bases at V and 4 bases at J, with 18 bases between the two ends. The CDR3 is 17 amino acids. CDR3 in DNA: TGCGCCAGCAGCCAAGATCTTTGGGGGGCGTTTAGCACTGAAGCTTTCTTT. Translation: CASSQDLWGAFSTEAFF.

At least ten counts were recorded for this clonotype. The V gene is TRBV28, the J gene TRBJ2-7; D may be TRBD1 (5 bases). V was cut by 8 bases and J by 1 base, with 9 bases left in between. The CDR3 has 12 amino acids. Germline CDR1 reads MDHEN; CDR2 reads SYDVKM. CDR3 sequence (DNA): TGTGCCAGCCAAGGGGTTTCCTACGAGCAGTACTTC. Its translation is CASQGVSYEQYF. Variable domain in full (rest from reference TRBV28 and TRBJ2-7): DVKVTQSSRYLVKRTGEKVFLECVQDMDHENMFWYRQDPGLGLRLIYFSYDVKMKEKGDIPEGYSVSREKKERFSLILESASTNQTSMYLCASQGVSYEQYFGPGTRLTVT.

V and J are TRBV7-2 and TRBJ1-1; TRBD1 might be the D (6 bases). The CDR3 sequence is 14 residues long. The germline V and J ends were trimmed by 4 bases and 5 bases, with 14 bases remaining between them. Germline V lookup: CDR1 SGHTA, CDR2 FQGNSA. The CDR3 region is CASSWEGGATEAFF. The CDR3 DNA follows: TGTGCCAGCAGCTGGGAAGGGGGGGCTACTGAAGCTTTCTTT.